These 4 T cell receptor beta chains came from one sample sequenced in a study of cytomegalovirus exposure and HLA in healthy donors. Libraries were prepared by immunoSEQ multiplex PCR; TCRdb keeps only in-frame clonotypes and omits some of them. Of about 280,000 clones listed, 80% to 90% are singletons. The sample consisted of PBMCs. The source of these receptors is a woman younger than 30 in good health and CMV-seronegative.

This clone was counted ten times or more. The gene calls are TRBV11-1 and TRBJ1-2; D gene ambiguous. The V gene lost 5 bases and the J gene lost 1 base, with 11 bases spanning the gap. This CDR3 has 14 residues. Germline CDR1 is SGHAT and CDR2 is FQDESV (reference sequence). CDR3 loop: CASSLTENNYGYTF. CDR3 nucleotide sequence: TGTGCCAGCAGCCTGACGGAGAATAACTATGGCTACACCTTC. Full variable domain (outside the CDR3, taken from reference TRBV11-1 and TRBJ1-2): EAEVAQSPRYKITEKSQAVAFWCDPISGHATLYWYRQILGQGPELLVQFQDESVVDDSQLPKDRFSAERLKGVDSTLKIQPAELGDSAMYLCASSLTENNYGYTFGSGTRLTVV.

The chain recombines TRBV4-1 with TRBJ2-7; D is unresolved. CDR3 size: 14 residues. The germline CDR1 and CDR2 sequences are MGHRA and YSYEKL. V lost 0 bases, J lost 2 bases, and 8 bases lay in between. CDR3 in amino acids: CASSQDRRAYEQYF. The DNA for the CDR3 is TGCGCCAGCAGCCAAGATAGGAGAGCCTACGAGCAGTACTTC.

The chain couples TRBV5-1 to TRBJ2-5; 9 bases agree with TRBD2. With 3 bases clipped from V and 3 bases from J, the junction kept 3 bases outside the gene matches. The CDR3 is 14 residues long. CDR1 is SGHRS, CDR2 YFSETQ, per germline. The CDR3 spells CASSSSGVEETQYF. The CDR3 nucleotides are TGCGCCAGCAGCTCTAGCGGGGTGGAAGAGACCCAGTACTTC.

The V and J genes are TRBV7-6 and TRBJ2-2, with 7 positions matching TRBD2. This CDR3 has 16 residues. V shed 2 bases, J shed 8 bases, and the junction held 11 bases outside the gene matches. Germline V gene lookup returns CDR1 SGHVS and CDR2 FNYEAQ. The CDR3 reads CASSLRSREGLGELFF. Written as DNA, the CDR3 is TGTGCCAGCAGCTTAAGGTCGAGGGAGGGATTAGGGGAGCTGTTTTTT.